The clone carrying this TCR beta chain occurred once. Its cognate antigen is unknown. It was with 60 Vbeta and 13 Jbeta primers that the PCR ran. The assay was immunoSEQ multiplex PCR, and TCRdb's table has in-frame clones only and misses some. The repertoire holds 110,000 or so clones, with about 80% as singletons. The sample originates from a study of cytomegalovirus exposure and HLA in healthy donors. Study-wide points: TCR beta chains numbering under 200 were designated cytomegalovirus-associated. A missense variant in DCLRE1C was later tied to TCR beta V- and J-gene trimming.

Looked up from germline, CDR1 is SGHRS and CDR2 is YFSETQ. Trimming took 0 bases from V and 1 from J, leaving 13 bases between them. The CDR3 length is 17 residues. Sequencing used PBMCs. The rearrangement joins TRBV5-1 to TRBJ2-2; D not resolved. The sequence derives from a woman in her twenties or thirties in good health and CMV-seropositive. CDR3 sequence (DNA): TGCGCCAGCAGCTTGGCGTGGAGATTCTTGAACACCGGGGAGCTGTTTTTT. It is translated as CASSLAWRFLNTGELFF.